A selection of T cell receptor beta chains follows, all from one sample in a study of naive and memory T cell subsets. In TCRdb, the UMI-ligation and nested PCR reads were re-called with MiXCR into one record per CDR3 protein. Of roughly 100,000 distinct CDR3 sequences listed, approximately 15% are singletons. Input material: naive CD8+ T cells from blood. These receptor sequences come from a human donor in good health. Each CDR3 is given with its conserved first and last residue. D genes are given only for firm matches. Clone size appears in some rows only: once, few, many, or a class for an expanded clone.

v_gene	abundance	j_gene	d_gene	CDR3nt	CDR3aa
TRBV6-2/TRBV6-3	.	TRBJ2-1	TRBD2	TGTGCCAGCAGTTACCGGGGGGGGATGGGATTCTATGAGCAGTTCTTC	CASSYRGGMGFYEQFF
TRBV12-3/TRBV12-4	few	TRBJ2-7	.	TGTGCCAGCAGCTATGACTCGGGTACCTACGAGCAGTACTTC	CASSYDSGTYEQYF
TRBV21-1	.	TRBJ2-2	.	.	CASSRFALGTGELFF
TRBV12-3/TRBV12-4	few	TRBJ2-7	TRBD2	TGTGCCAGCAGTCTGACTAGCGGGCGGTCCTACGAGCAGTACTTC	CASSLTSGRSYEQYF
TRBV29-1	.	TRBJ1-1	.	TGCAGCGCAGCTCCCCCTGAAGCTTTCTTT	CSAAPPEAFF
TRBV30	few	TRBJ2-3	TRBD2	TGTGCCTGGAACGTCGGGGGGGCCACAGATACGCAGTATTTT	CAWNVGGATDTQYF
TRBV10-3	few	TRBJ2-5	TRBD2	TGTGCCACCGAACCGGGACTAGCGGAACGGTACCAAGAGACCCAGTACTTC	CATEPGLAERYQETQYF
TRBV12-3/TRBV12-4	few	TRBJ2-1	.	TGTGCCAGCAGTCTCCCGGAACAGGGCTATTGGGGCAATGAGCAGTTCTTC	CASSLPEQGYWGNEQFF
TRBV13	many	TRBJ2-3	.	TGTGCCAGCAGCCACCCCGGGGATACGCAGTATTTT	CASSHPGDTQYF
TRBV2	few	TRBJ2-7	.	TGTGCCAGCACGCCGGGACGGTACTCCTACGAGCAGTACTTC	CASTPGRYSYEQYF
TRBV28	few	TRBJ1-6	.	TGTGCCAGCAGTTTCGCCTTCAGTTCACCCCTCCACTTT	CASSFAFSSPLHF
TRBV29-1	.	TRBJ1-1	.	TGCAGCGCCGCAGAGGGAGGGTGGACTGAAGCTTTCTTT	CSAAEGGWTEAFF
TRBV13	many	TRBJ1-2	.	TGTGCCAGCAGCCTGGGGACGGGCCGCACAGGGCTTAACTATGGCTACACCTTC	CASSLGTGRTGLNYGYTF
TRBV20-1	few	TRBJ2-3	.	TGCAGTGCTAGAATCGGACTCGACTACACAGATACGCAGTATTTT	CSARIGLDYTDTQYF
TRBV13	.	TRBJ1-4	TRBD1	TGTGCCAGCAGCCGCAGGACAGGAAACTCGGGGGCTAATGAAAAACTGTTTTTT	CASSRRTGNSGANEKLFF
TRBV28	few	TRBJ1-6	.	TGTGCCAGCAGTTTTACAGGGTTTCCACCCCTCCACTTT	CASSFTGFPPLHF
TRBV10-3	few	TRBJ1-5	.	TGTGCCACGGGCGGTGGTGGCAATCAGCCCCAGCATTTT	CATGGGGNQPQHF
TRBV6-2/TRBV6-3	.	TRBJ1-4	TRBD1	TGTGCCAGCAGTGTCCGACAGGGACACAACGAAAAACTGTTTTTT	CASSVRQGHNEKLFF
TRBV10-3	few	TRBJ2-7	TRBD1	TGTGCCATCAGTGACGGACAGGGGACCTACGAGCAGTACTTC	CAISDGQGTYEQYF
TRBV9	.	TRBJ1-2	TRBD1	TGTGCCAGCAGCGCAGATCCGGACAGGGCACCTGGCTACACCTTC	CASSADPDRAPGYTF
TRBV20-1	.	TRBJ2-6	.	TGCAGTGCTAGAGGATCGGATTCTGGGGCCAACGTCCTGACTTTC	CSARGSDSGANVLTF
TRBV20-1	few	TRBJ2-1	.	TGCAGTGCTAGAGACCTATCCCGCGACTTGATAGCCTACAATGAGCAGTTCTTC	CSARDLSRDLIAYNEQFF
TRBV6-2/TRBV6-3	.	TRBJ2-1	TRBD2	TGTGCCAGCAGTTATTCCCTCGGGAGGGACCCGTACAATGAGCAGTTCTTC	CASSYSLGRDPYNEQFF
TRBV20-1	.	TRBJ2-7	.	TGCAGTGCCATGTGGGGTGGACCCGGAGGGGAGCAGTACTTC	CSAMWGGPGGEQYF
TRBV27	.	TRBJ1-1	.	TGTGCCAGCAGTTACGGGACACAGAACACTGAAGCTTTCTTT	CASSYGTQNTEAFF
TRBV27	.	TRBJ2-1	.	TGTGCCAGCAGCCCATGGACTGGGAGGCACAATGAGCAGTTCTTC	CASSPWTGRHNEQFF
TRBV6-2/TRBV6-3	few	TRBJ2-7	.	TGTGCCAGCAGTCCGGGCGTCAGCTCCTACGAGCAGTACTTC	CASSPGVSSYEQYF
TRBV6-1	few	TRBJ2-1	TRBD2	TGTGCCAGCAGTCGGACTAGCGGGAGGGCCCCTATCTACAATGAGCAGTTCTTC	CASSRTSGRAPIYNEQFF
TRBV12-3/TRBV12-4	few	TRBJ1-5	.	TGTGCCAGCAGTTTAAGGCAGGGCTTTGATCAGCCCCAGCATTTT	CASSLRQGFDQPQHF
TRBV4-3	few	TRBJ2-1	.	TGCGCCAGCAGCCTCGGACTAGAGGGGGGTAATGAGCAGTTCTTC	CASSLGLEGGNEQFF
TRBV29-1	.	TRBJ2-2	.	TGCAGCGTTGGCGGTGCGAACACCGGGGGGCTGTTTTTT	CSVGGANTGGLFF
TRBV12-3/TRBV12-4	few	TRBJ1-1	TRBD1	TGTGCCAGCAGCCACACAGGGGACACTGAAGCTTTCTTT	CASSHTGDTEAFF
TRBV28	once	TRBJ2-5	TRBD2	TGTGCCAGCAGTTTGGTACTAGCGGGGGGGCGGGCGACCCAGTACTTC	CASSLVLAGGRATQYF
TRBV12-3/TRBV12-4	.	TRBJ1-6	.	TGTGCCAGCAGCCAGAGACTACAGGGTAATAATTCACCCCTCCACTTT	CASSQRLQGNNSPLHF
TRBV9	.	TRBJ2-7	.	TGTGCCAGCAGCGTAGCAGGGGGGACCTACGAGCAGTACTTC	CASSVAGGTYEQYF
TRBV7-9	.	TRBJ2-7	.	TGTGCCAGCAGCTACCCCCCTGGCGGGGAATCCTACGAGCAGTACTTC	CASSYPPGGESYEQYF
TRBV27	.	TRBJ2-7	.	TGTGCCAGTCGCGATCCCCAGGACGAGCAGTACTTC	CASRDPQDEQYF
TRBV9	many	TRBJ2-6	.	TGTGCCAGCAGCGCACCGACAGGTCTCGGATCTGGGGCCAACGTCCTGACTTTC	CASSAPTGLGSGANVLTF
TRBV12-3/TRBV12-4	few	TRBJ2-3	.	TGTGCCAGCAGGTCCGGGGCTAGCACAGATACGCAGTATTTT	CASRSGASTDTQYF
TRBV7-6	many	TRBJ2-4	.	TGTGCCCGGGACATTCAGTACTTC	CARDIQYF
TRBV4-3	many	TRBJ2-2	.	TGCGCCAGCAGCCAAGATCCTACGGGACCGACCGGGGAGCTGTTTTTT	CASSQDPTGPTGELFF
TRBV10-3	.	TRBJ2-1	.	TGTGCCATCAGCGAAGCCAACAATGAGCAGTTCTTC	CAISEANNEQFF
TRBV4-3	.	TRBJ2-4	TRBD2	TGCGCCAGCAGCGCCGGACTAGCGGGGGCCCTAGCCAAAAACATTCAGTACTTC	CASSAGLAGALAKNIQYF
TRBV6-2/TRBV6-3	.	TRBJ2-7	.	TGTGCCACCGAAGCCCAACTGTTCTACGAGCAGTACTTC	CATEAQLFYEQYF
TRBV7-2	few	TRBJ1-1	.	TGTGCCAGCAGCTTAGCCATTCTTGCAGGTGCCGCTGAAGCTTTCTTT	CASSLAILAGAAEAFF
TRBV29-1	few	TRBJ1-2	TRBD1	TGCAGCGTTGTTGGCGGACAGGAGGGCTACACCTTC	CSVVGGQEGYTF
TRBV10-3	many	TRBJ2-7	.	TGTGCCATCACAGAACGGGTGGAGGACGAGCAGTACTTC	CAITERVEDEQYF